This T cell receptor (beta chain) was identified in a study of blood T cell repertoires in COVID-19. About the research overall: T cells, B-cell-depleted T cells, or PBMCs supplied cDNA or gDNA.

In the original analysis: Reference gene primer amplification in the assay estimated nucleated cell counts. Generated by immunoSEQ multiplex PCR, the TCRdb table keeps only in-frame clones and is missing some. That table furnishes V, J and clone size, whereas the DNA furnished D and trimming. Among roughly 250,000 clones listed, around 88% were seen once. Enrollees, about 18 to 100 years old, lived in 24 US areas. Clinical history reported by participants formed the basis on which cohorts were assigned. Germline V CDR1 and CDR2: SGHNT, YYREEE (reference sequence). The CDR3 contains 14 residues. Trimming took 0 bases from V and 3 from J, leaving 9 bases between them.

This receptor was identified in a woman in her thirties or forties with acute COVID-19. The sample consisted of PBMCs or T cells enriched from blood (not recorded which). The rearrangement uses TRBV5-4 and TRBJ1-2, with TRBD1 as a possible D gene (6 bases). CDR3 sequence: CASSLGTADYGYTF. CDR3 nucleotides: TGTGCCAGCAGCTTGGGGACAGCCGACTATGGCTACACCTTC.